Below, 31 T cell receptor beta chains from the same sample are listed, as sequenced in a study of CD8 T cells in ankylosing spondylitis. TCRdb analysed the 5' RACE reads with MiXCR anew, one entry per CDR3 protein. The table includes 200,000 to 250,000 distinct CDR3 sequences, roughly a tenth detected once. Input material: blood, either unsorted or a sorted T cell fraction (not recorded which). The receptors come from a male donor with ankylosing spondylitis or in good health (not recorded which).

Points on this clonotype: A much more abundant neighbour one base away suggests this may be a read error. This chain joins TRBV12-3 or TRBV12-4 and TRBJ1-2; D gene uncertain. Trimming stripped 2 bases from V and 14 bases from J, with 18 bases between. The CDR3 is made up of 13 amino acids. The CDR3 sequence is CASSLNAGAGGTF. CDR3 coding DNA: TGTGCCAGCAGTTTAAACGCAGGCGCCGGAGGGACCTTC.

Ten or more counts support this clonotype. V and J are TRBV12-3 or TRBV12-4 and TRBJ1-5, with D unclear. The V end was cut by 5 bases, the J end by 2 bases, with 7 bases between. This CDR3 is built from 13 residues. In DNA, the CDR3 is TGTGCCAGCAGTGGGGAGGGCAATCAGCCCCAGCATTTT. It yields the protein CASSGEGNQPQHF.

This clonotype was observed many times. This sequence joins TRBV10-3 and TRBJ2-7, with D possibly being TRBD1 (6 bases). This CDR3 comprises 14 residues. CDR1 is ENHRY, CDR2 SYGVKD, per germline. The germline V and J ends were trimmed by 2 bases and 0 bases, with 8 bases remaining between them. The CDR3 DNA sequence: TGTGCCATCAGTGAGGGACAGCTCTCCTACGAGCAGTACTTC. This gives the protein CAISEGQLSYEQYF.

This clonotype was seen at least ten times. The chain joins TRBV10-3 to TRBJ2-7, with D unresolved. V dropped 0 bases and J dropped 6 bases, with 15 bases sitting between them. The CDR3 covers 15 residues. Germline V CDR1 and CDR2: ENHRY, SYGVKD. DNA for the CDR3: TGTGCCATCAGTGAGTCGAAGGCTTCGCTAACCGAGCAGTACTTC. It translates to CAISESKASLTEQYF.

In nucleotides, the CDR3 is TGTGCCAGCAGCCAGAATGGACACCCCTACGAGCAGTACTTC. It specifies CASSQNGHPYEQYF. This sequence joins TRBV3-1 and TRBJ2-7, with D possibly being TRBD1 (5 bases). The germline V gene has CDR1 LGHDT and CDR2 YNNKEL (reference sequence). V was cut by 3 bases and J by 2 bases, with 11 bases left in between. This CDR3 contains 14 residues.

This clonotype was seen many times. This rearrangement joins TRBV7-2 to TRBJ2-3, with D possibly called TRBD1 or TRBD2 (5 bases each). The CDR3 runs 16 residues. CDR1 is SGHTA, CDR2 FQGNSA, per germline. The germline V and J ends were trimmed by 0 bases and 0 bases, with 10 bases remaining between them. CDR3 protein: CASSLAGTTSTDTQYF. CDR3 in DNA: TGTGCCAGCAGCTTAGCAGGGACCACTAGCACAGATACGCAGTATTTT.

This chain joins TRBV6-1 and TRBJ2-2; TRBD1 aligns across 8 bases. Trimming removed 3 bases from V and 6 bases from J; junction bases left unmatched: 9. The CDR3 loop spans 16 amino acids. Looked up from germline, CDR1 is MNHNS and CDR2 is SASEGT. The CDR3 nucleotides are TGTGCCAGCAGTGATTGGGGCAGGGGGCGCCCCGGGGAGCTGTTTTTT. It is translated as CASSDWGRGRPGELFF.

This clonotype was seen at least ten times. The chain uses TRBV2 and TRBJ1-2, with 10 bases fitting TRBD1. With 8 bases clipped from V and 4 bases from J, the junction kept 13 bases outside the gene matches. Germline V gene sequence: CDR1 SNHLY, CDR2 FYNNEI. The CDR3 runs 16 residues. The CDR3 here is CASAPGQGLIRYGYTF. DNA of the CDR3: TGTGCCAGCGCCCCGGGACAGGGGTTAATACGCTATGGCTACACCTTC.

This chain joins TRBV4-2 and TRBJ2-1, with TRBD2 matching over 9 bases. The germline V gene has CDR1 LGHNA and CDR2 YNFKEQ. The V gene end was trimmed by 4 bases and the J gene end by 6 bases; junction bases not matched to a gene: 4. The CDR3 length is 14 residues. The DNA for the CDR3 is TGTGCCAGCAGCCGAGGGACTAGCACCAATGAGCAGTTCTTC. Its protein is CASSRGTSTNEQFF.

V is TRBV7-9 and J is TRBJ1-1; TRBD1 aligns across 8 bases. Germline CDR1 and CDR2: SEHNR and FQNEAQ (reference sequence). Trimming at V came to 4 bases and at J to 1 base, leaving 5 bases not matched to a gene. CDR3 size: 15 residues. The CDR3 here is CASSSRTGSNTEAFF. In DNA form, the CDR3 reads TGTGCCAGCAGCTCAAGGACAGGGTCGAACACTGAAGCTTTCTTT.

The DNA of the CDR3 is TGTGCCAGCAGTTACGCTGCAGGGGACTACGAGCAGTACTTC. Its protein is CASSYAAGDYEQYF. The gene calls are TRBV6-5 and TRBJ2-7, with D tentatively TRBD1 (6 bases). The CDR3 has 14 residues. CDR1 and CDR2 (germline): MNHEY, SVGAGI. V was shortened by 2 bases and J by 3 bases, with 11 bases between the two germline ends.

The chain has TRBV7-2 and TRBJ2-3; tentative D call: TRBD1 (5 bases). CDR1 is SGHTA and CDR2 is FQGNSA in the germline V gene. The CDR3 has 15 amino acids. Trimming removed 5 bases at V and 6 bases at J, with 18 bases between. CDR3 DNA sequence: TGTGCCAGCAGCGACCAATGGGGCTTGAGCGATACGCAGTATTTT. Translated: CASSDQWGLSDTQYF.

This clonotype was recorded at least ten times. The genes are TRBV4-1 and TRBJ2-1; D might be TRBD2 (6 bases). Germline V CDR1 and CDR2: MGHRA, YSYEKL. The CDR3 is 15 amino acids. The ends were cut back, 0 bases at V and 9 bases at J, with 15 bases in the middle. The chain's CDR3 is CASSQEGRAGGEQFF. In DNA, the CDR3 is TGCGCCAGCAGCCAAGAGGGCAGGGCCGGGGGTGAGCAGTTCTTC.

This clonotype was seen ten or more times. The rearrangement uses TRBV20-1 and TRBJ1-3, with D maybe TRBD1 (5 bases). The CDR3 consists of 15 residues. CDR1 and CDR2 (germline): DFQATT, SNEGSKA (reference sequence). Trimming took 3 bases from V and 2 from J, leaving 14 bases between them. The CDR3 region is CSARETAGPGNTIYF. In DNA, the CDR3 is TGCAGTGCTAGGGAGACAGCGGGTCCTGGAAACACCATATATTTT.

This clonotype turned up a few times. The chain is built from TRBV30 and TRBJ2-5; the D is unclear. The germline CDR1 and CDR2 sequences are GTSNPN and SVGIG (reference sequence). Trimming took 0 bases from V and 5 from J, leaving 10 bases between them. This CDR3 contains 13 residues. This CDR3 is CAWSVWGVETQYF. The CDR3 nucleotides are TGTGCCTGGAGTGTCTGGGGTGTCGAGACCCAGTACTTC.

A remark on this clonotype: A much bigger clone sits one base away, suggesting this may be a read error. This chain joins TRBV20-1 and TRBJ1-1, with D hard to call. The CDR3 extends over 11 amino acids. Looked up from germline, CDR1 is DFQATT and CDR2 is SNEGSKA (reference sequence). V was pared by 0 bases and J by 6 bases, with 5 bases between. In nucleotides, the CDR3 is TGCAGTGCTAGAGATCGCCCTGAAGCTTTCTTT. Translating it yields CSARDRPEAFF.

This clonotype was picked up many times. V and J are TRBV6-1 and TRBJ1-1; D is ambiguous. The CDR3 spans 13 residues. V dropped 2 bases and J dropped 4 bases, with 8 bases sitting between them. The germline gives CDR1 MNHNS, CDR2 SASEGT. This CDR3 is CASSEQAITEAFF. In DNA, the CDR3 is TGTGCCAGCAGTGAACAGGCGATCACTGAAGCTTTCTTT.

This clonotype came up many times. The CDR3 spells CASSMGQGAANSPLHF. The CDR3, as DNA: TGCGCCAGCAGCATGGGACAGGGGGCAGCTAATTCACCCCTCCACTTT. This chain joins TRBV5-1 and TRBJ1-6, with 12 nucleotides matching TRBD1. The CDR3 loop spans 16 amino acids. V shed 4 bases and J 6 bases; nucleotides not matched to a gene: 5. Per the germline V gene, CDR1 is SGHRS and CDR2 is YFSETQ.

This clonotype was counted ten times or more. The gene calls are TRBV7-2 and TRBJ2-1, with TRBD2 identical over 13 bases. The CDR3 is made up of 16 amino acids. Trimming at V came to 7 bases and at J to 4 bases, leaving 7 bases not matched to a gene. Germline CDR1 is SGHTA and CDR2 is FQGNSA. CDR3 sequence (DNA): TGTGCCAGCACCCTGACTAGCGGGGGGCCGTACAATGAGCAGTTCTTC. As protein: CASTLTSGGPYNEQFF.

There are many counts of this clonotype. The chain is built from TRBV6-1 and TRBJ2-5; 14 positions match TRBD2. In germline, CDR1 is MNHNS, CDR2 SASEGT. CDR3 length: 15 amino acids. Trimming at V came to 8 bases and at J to 2 bases, leaving 4 bases not matched to a gene. CDR3 sequence: CASGGLAGGQETQYF. The CDR3 bases are TGTGCCAGCGGAGGACTAGCGGGGGGACAAGAGACCCAGTACTTC.

This clonotype showed up many times. The chain recombines TRBV7-8 with TRBJ2-5, with D possibly matching TRBD2 (5 bases). CDR1 is SGHVS, CDR2 FQNEAQ, per germline. The CDR3 is made up of 14 amino acids. Trimming left V 1 base short and J 5 bases short, with 11 bases between. The CDR3 region has the DNA TGTGCCAGCAGCTTAGGCGCTAGCTGGGAGACCCAGTACTTC. Translated: CASSLGASWETQYF.

This clonotype was detected only a few times. This chain uses TRBV20-1 with TRBJ2-5; TRBD2 matches 8 bases. The CDR3 sequence is 13 residues long. Unmatched junction bases numbered 5, after V lost 5 bases and J lost 3 bases. Germline V gene data show CDR1 as DFQATT and CDR2 as SNEGSKA (reference sequence). The DNA of the CDR3 is TGCAGTGCTTCCAGCGGGGGAAAAGAGACCCAGTACTTC. As protein: CSASSGGKETQYF.

The V call is TRBV5-6, the J call TRBJ2-1; 14 bases match TRBD2. V was pared by 0 bases and J by 2 bases, with 4 bases of the junction left unmatched. Germline CDR1 and CDR2: SGHDT and YYEEEE. This CDR3 is built from 18 residues. The DNA for the CDR3 is TGTGCCAGCAGCTTGGGACTAGCGGGAGGGCCCCCCTACAATGAGCAGTTCTTC. Amino acid sequence: CASSLGLAGGPPYNEQFF.

This clonotype was counted many times. J is TRBJ1-1 and V is TRBV6-5; no firm D call. V dropped 2 bases and J dropped 7 bases, with 8 bases sitting between them. The CDR3 contains 12 residues. The germline gives CDR1 MNHEY, CDR2 SVGAGI. This CDR3 is CASSYAAGEAFF. The CDR3, as DNA: TGTGCCAGCAGTTACGCGGCCGGTGAAGCTTTCTTT.

This clonotype was counted only a few times. The J gene is TRBJ2-5, the V gene TRBV29-1, with D maybe TRBD1 (7 bases). Germline CDR1 reads SQVTM; CDR2 reads ANQGSEA. V was trimmed by 5 bases and J by 5 bases, leaving 15 bases between them. The CDR3 loop spans 13 amino acids. CDR3 amino acids: CSVRQGGEETQYF. Written as DNA, the CDR3 is TGCAGCGTTCGTCAGGGGGGCGAGGAGACCCAGTACTTC.

This clonotype was counted ten times or more. The rearrangement links TRBV4-1 to TRBJ2-2; 13 positions match TRBD2. Germline assignment: CDR1 MGHRA and CDR2 YSYEKL. The CDR3 length is 18 residues. Losses at the gene ends were 0 bases for V and 2 bases for J; bases not matched to a gene: 3. The CDR3 loop reads CASSQEGLAGPNTGELFF. The CDR3 nucleotides read TGCGCCAGCAGCCAAGAGGGACTAGCGGGACCCAACACCGGGGAGCTGTTTTTT.

This clonotype came up many times. DNA for the CDR3: TGTGCCAGCAGCAAAGACGCCTACGAGCAGTACTTC. As protein: CASSKDAYEQYF. The rearrangement uses TRBV21-1 and TRBJ2-7. TRBV21-1 is labeled a pseudogene. This CDR3 comprises 12 residues.

At least ten counts were recorded for this clonotype. The CDR3 loop reads CASSLARGIRTQYF. In DNA, the CDR3 is TGTGCCAGCAGCTTAGCGCGGGGGATAAGGACCCAGTACTTC. J is TRBJ2-5 and V is TRBV7-9; 7 positions match TRBD2. Germline V CDR1 and CDR2: SEHNR, FQNEAQ (reference sequence). This CDR3 contains 14 residues. V was pared by 0 bases and J by 7 bases, with 5 bases of the junction left unmatched.

The table lists this clonotype with many counts. The CDR3 nucleotides are TGCGCCAGCAGCTTGGATACGGATAACTATGGCTACACCTTC. Translating gives CASSLDTDNYGYTF. The chain uses TRBV5-1 and TRBJ1-2; D remains unclear. The CDR3 has 14 residues. Germline assignment: CDR1 SGHRS and CDR2 YFSETQ. With 0 bases removed from V and 1 base from J, the gap between germline ends came to 7 bases.

This clonotype was seen at least ten times. J is TRBJ2-1 and V is TRBV3-1; D may be TRBD1 or TRBD2 (6 bases each). Germline values: CDR1 LGHDT, CDR2 YNNKEL (reference sequence). V lost 1 base and J lost 5, with 18 bases in between. This CDR3 is built from 17 residues. CDR3 nucleotide sequence: TGTGCCAGCAGCCAAGGACTAAGGGGGAGGATCAACAATGAGCAGTTCTTC. This codes for CASSQGLRGRINNEQFF.

The table lists this clonotype with a count of one. With a much larger clone just one base away, this may be a read error. In this CDR3 the conserved last residue, phenylalanine or tryptophan, is missing, so a read error is likely. The chain carries TRBV5-1 and TRBJ2-7; 10 bases are shared with TRBD1. The CDR3 length is 14 residues. Germline CDR1 is SGHRS and CDR2 is YFSETQ. J was trimmed by 2 bases and V by 4 bases; bases with no gene match: 3. The DNA of the CDR3 is TGCGCCAGCAGCAACGACAGGGGGCCCTACGAGCAGTACTCC. Translation: CASSNDRGPYEQYS.